Shown below are 18 T cell receptor beta chains from a single sample sequenced in a study of shared clonotypes between healthy human individuals. The method was immunoSEQ multiplex PCR; TCRdb's version includes in-frame clones alone and lacks a portion of them. The data hold over 2 million clones, with around 96% observed a single time. The naive CD8 fraction comprised CD45RO-negative cells positively selected for CCR7 and excluded terminally differentiated effector memory CD45RA+ cells. Sequenced input: naive CD8+ T cells sorted from blood. These receptors originate from a young man in good health.

J is TRBJ2-7 and V is TRBV13; 8 bases line up with TRBD1. With V trimmed by 5 bases and J by 2 bases, 2 bases remained unmatched. CDR3 length equals 13 residues. Looked up from germline, CDR1 is PRHDT and CDR2 is FYEKMQ (reference sequence). CDR3 sequence reads: CASSRDRTYEQYF. The CDR3 region has the DNA TGTGCCAGCAGCCGGGACAGGACCTACGAGCAGTACTTC.

The CDR3 coding sequence is TGTGCCAGCAGTTTAGGCAGAGGTGTAAGCTACACCTTC. As protein: CASSLGRGVSYTF. The chain combines TRBV27 with TRBJ1-2, with D unresolved. Germline V gene sequence: CDR1 MNHEY, CDR2 SMNVEV (reference sequence). Trimming left V 2 bases short and J 9 bases short, with 13 bases between. The CDR3 is 13 residues long.

The chain combines TRBV7-9 with TRBJ2-3; TRBD2 matches at 10 bases. V shed 2 bases and J 2 bases; nucleotides not matched to a gene: 4. The CDR3 length is 16 residues. The V gene's germline CDR1 is SEHNR and CDR2 FQNEAQ (reference sequence). CDR3 sequence (DNA): TGTGCCAGCAGCTTATACACTAGCGGGGCCACAGATACGCAGTATTTT. Its translation is CASSLYTSGATDTQYF.

V is TRBV6-1 and J is TRBJ2-5, with TRBD1 matching over 7 bases. Germline V gene lookup returns CDR1 MNHNS and CDR2 SASEGT. This CDR3 is 17 amino acids long. Unmatched junction bases numbered 15, after V lost 3 bases and J lost 5 bases. This chain's CDR3 is CASSDYLNRGESETQYF. The CDR3 DNA sequence: TGTGCCAGCAGTGATTATCTTAACAGGGGAGAGAGTGAGACCCAGTACTTC.

This chain links TRBV7-2 with TRBJ2-2, with 8 bases aligning to TRBD1. Germline assignment: CDR1 SGHTA and CDR2 FQGNSA. The CDR3 spans 15 residues. V lost 5 bases to trimming and J lost 5 bases; unmatched junction nucleotides: 7. CDR3 sequence: CASSPRTGLTGELFF. The CDR3 nucleotides read TGTGCCAGCAGCCCCCGGACAGGGTTAACCGGGGAGCTGTTTTTT.

Concerning this clone: A read error may account for a junction end that differs from germline. J is TRBJ2-7 and V is TRBV7-9; D is unclear. The germline gives CDR1 SEHNR, CDR2 FQNEAQ (reference sequence). The CDR3 sequence is 16 residues long. CDR3 DNA sequence: TGTGCCAGCAGCTTAGAGGGCAGACAAACATCCTTCGAGCAGTACTTC. This encodes CASSLEGRQTSFEQYF.

V usage is TRBV27 and J usage is TRBJ2-2; the D call may be TRBD1 or TRBD2 (6 bases each). V was pared by 1 base and J by 7 bases, with 13 bases between. Germline V lookup: CDR1 MNHEY, CDR2 SMNVEV (reference sequence). This CDR3 contains 15 residues. CDR3 DNA sequence: TGTGCCAGCAGTTTATTCCCGGAGGGGGACGGGGAGCTGTTTTTT. The encoded protein is CASSLFPEGDGELFF.

The rearrangement joins TRBV13 to TRBJ2-7; 13 positions agree with TRBD2. The J segment lost 3 bases and the V segment lost 5 bases, leaving 4 bases of the junction unmatched. CDR1 is PRHDT and CDR2 is FYEKMQ in the germline V gene (reference sequence). The CDR3 loop spans 15 amino acids. CDR3 sequence reads: CASSAGLAGHYEQYF. In DNA, the CDR3 is TGTGCCAGCAGCGCGGGACTAGCGGGACACTACGAGCAGTACTTC. Supplemented by reference TRBV13 and TRBJ2-7, the full variable domain reads AAGVIQSPRHLIKEKRETATLKCYPIPRHDTVYWYQQGPGQDPQFLISFYEKMQSDKGSIPDRFSAQQFSDYHSELNMSSLELGDSALYFCASSAGLAGHYEQYFGPGTRLTVT.

V usage is TRBV4-1 and J usage is TRBJ1-1; a weak D match, TRBD1 (6 bases). The germline V gene has CDR1 MGHRA and CDR2 YSYEKL. The CDR3 is made up of 15 amino acids. The V gene lost 3 bases and the J gene lost 3 bases, with 14 bases spanning the gap. The CDR3 loop reads CASSQGSEGDTEAFF. The CDR3 DNA sequence: TGCGCCAGCAGCCAGGGATCCGAGGGGGACACTGAAGCTTTCTTT.

The V call is TRBV13, the J call TRBJ1-3; D might be TRBD1 (5 bases). The germline V and J ends were trimmed by 3 bases and 0 bases, with 9 bases remaining between them. From germline, CDR1 is PRHDT and CDR2 FYEKMQ (reference sequence). CDR3 size: 15 residues. In DNA, the CDR3 is TGTGCCAGCAGCTTCCCGACAGCCTCTGGAAACACCATATATTTT. Amino acids: CASSFPTASGNTIYF.

This rearrangement joins TRBV19 to TRBJ2-7, with 10 nucleotides matching TRBD2. CDR1 is LNHDA and CDR2 is SQIVND in the germline V gene (reference sequence). This CDR3 spans 13 amino acids. V was pared by 4 bases and J by 6 bases, with 3 bases of the junction left unmatched. The CDR3 is CASSKASGSEQYF. CDR3 sequence (DNA): TGTGCCAGTAGTAAGGCTAGCGGGAGCGAGCAGTACTTC.

The chain joins TRBV4-3 to TRBJ2-1; 8 nucleotides match TRBD1. The trim removed 2 bases at V and 5 bases at J, leaving 8 bases unmatched. Germline CDR1 reads LGHNA; CDR2 reads YSLEER. This CDR3 is built from 16 residues. CDR3 sequence (DNA): TGCGCCAGCAGCCAATACCAGGGGGCTCTAAACAATGAGCAGTTCTTC. As protein: CASSQYQGALNNEQFF.

The rearrangement links TRBV5-6 to TRBJ1-1; D gene unclear. Trimming took 2 bases from V and 4 from J, leaving 9 bases between them. The CDR3 contains 13 residues. Germline CDR1 is SGHDT and CDR2 is YYEEEE. The CDR3 DNA is TGTGCCAGCAGCTTCTCGGGTCGCACTGAAGCTTTCTTT. Its protein is CASSFSGRTEAFF.

The chain joins TRBV11-2 to TRBJ2-7; D unresolved. V lost 0 bases to trimming and J lost 4 bases, with 10 bases between them. Germline V gene data show CDR1 as SGHAT and CDR2 as FQNNGV. The CDR3 is made up of 14 amino acids. CDR3 protein: CASSLEYTKYEQYF. CDR3 sequence (DNA): TGTGCCAGCAGCTTAGAGTACACTAAATACGAGCAGTACTTC. Using reference TRBV11-2 and TRBJ2-7 for the parts outside the CDR3, the full variable domain is EAGVAQSPRYKIIEKRQSVAFWCNPISGHATLYWYQQILGQGPKLLIQFQNNGVVDDSQLPKDRFSAERLKGVDSTLKIQPAKLEDSAVYLCASSLEYTKYEQYFGPGTRLTVT.

V and J are TRBV7-8 and TRBJ2-3; D is perhaps TRBD2 (5 bases). The CDR3 runs to 19 residues. Germline values: CDR1 SGHVS, CDR2 FQNEAQ. V was cut by 0 bases and J by 4 bases, with 23 bases left in between. CDR3 residues: CASSLAPTPVGVGADTQYF. The CDR3, as DNA: TGTGCCAGCAGCTTAGCCCCAACCCCTGTGGGTGTGGGAGCAGATACGCAGTATTTT.

This chain connects TRBV7-8 to TRBJ2-7; TRBD2 matches at 8 bases. The CDR3 is 14 amino acids. Germline assignment: CDR1 SGHVS and CDR2 FQNEAQ. Trimming cost V 1 base and J 4 bases; bases outside gene matches: 3. This CDR3 is CASSLGRLAYEQYF. In DNA form, the CDR3 reads TGTGCCAGCAGCTTAGGAAGACTAGCGTACGAGCAGTACTTC.

As to this clone: Other DNA variants within this sample encode the same CDR3. The chain uses TRBV9 and TRBJ2-1; no reliable D call. In germline, CDR1 is SGDLS, CDR2 YYNGEE. The ends were cut back, 0 bases at V and 0 bases at J, with 7 bases in the middle. CDR3 length: 15 residues. In DNA, the CDR3 is TGTGCCAGCAGCGTAGTAGAGAGCTCCTACAATGAGCAGTTCTTC. Amino acid sequence: CASSVVESSYNEQFF. The full variable domain, with the rest looked up from reference TRBV9 and TRBJ2-1, is DSGVTQTPKHLITATGQRVTLRCSPRSGDLSVYWYQQSLDQGLQFLIQYYNGEERAKGNILERFSAQQFPDLHSELNLSSLELGDSALYFCASSVVESSYNEQFFGPGTRLTVL.

The chain carries TRBV9 and TRBJ1-4, with 8 bases aligning to TRBD1. The germline CDR1 and CDR2 sequences are SGDLS and YYNGEE. The CDR3 length is 15 residues. V dropped 4 bases and J dropped 8; count of bases not matched to a gene: 10. CDR3 in amino acids: CASSRGGQGGEKLFF. DNA of the CDR3: TGTGCCAGCAGCCGGGGCGGACAGGGAGGGGAAAAACTGTTTTTT.